The rows below give T cell receptor beta chains drawn from one sample of a study of regulatory T cells in long-lasting Graves disease. TCRdb used MiXCR to reprocess the multiplex PCR reads, holding one entry per CDR3 protein. The sample yields fewer than 400,000 distinct CDR3 sequences, roughly 20% seen once. The sample here was peripheral blood mononuclear cells (PBMCs), taken when the disease was refractory, from a patient treated with antithyroid drugs. The receptors were gathered from a female donor with Graves disease. The CDR3 runs from the conserved cysteine through the conserved F or W. The order of the fields is J gene, clone size, V gene, D gene, CDR3 DNA, CDR3 protein. A D gene is named only where the DNA matches it firmly. Expanded clones get a size class; other rows say once, few or many, or leave the size out.

J gene: TRBJ2-1; clone size: .; V gene: TRBV5-1; D gene: TRBD2; CDR3 DNA: TGCGCCAGCAGCCCGCAAGACACTAGCGCGTATGAGCAGTTCTTC; CDR3 protein: CASSPQDTSAYEQFF
J gene: TRBJ2-1; clone size: .; V gene: TRBV6-2/TRBV6-3; D gene: .; CDR3 DNA: TGTGCCAGCACCGCCCTCTGGCCTACCTACAATGAGCAGTTCTTC; CDR3 protein: CASTALWPTYNEQFF
J gene: TRBJ2-5; clone size: .; V gene: TRBV27; D gene: .; CDR3 DNA: TGTGCCAGCAGGAGAAACAGGATGATCCAAGAGACCCAGTACTTC; CDR3 protein: CASRRNRMIQETQYF
J gene: TRBJ2-7; clone size: many; V gene: TRBV28; D gene: .; CDR3 DNA: TGTGCCACCACAGGGAGTTACTACGAGCAGTACTTC; CDR3 protein: CATTGSYYEQYF
J gene: TRBJ2-5; clone size: many; V gene: TRBV29-1; D gene: .; CDR3 DNA: TGCAGCGTTGAATCTTGGGACGACCAAGAGACCCAGTACTTC; CDR3 protein: CSVESWDDQETQYF
J gene: TRBJ2-2; clone size: .; V gene: TRBV27; D gene: .; CDR3 DNA: TGTGCCAGCAGCTCCCTCTTCACAGGGGGGGTCGGGGAGCTGTTTTTT; CDR3 protein: CASSSLFTGGVGELFF
J gene: TRBJ2-1; clone size: few; V gene: TRBV7-2; D gene: TRBD2; CDR3 DNA: TGTGCCAGCAGCTCCGGACTAGCGGTCTCTAACAATGAGCAGTTCTTC; CDR3 protein: CASSSGLAVSNNEQFF
J gene: TRBJ2-1; clone size: once; V gene: TRBV7-2; D gene: .; CDR3 DNA: TGTGCCAGCAGCGACAGGCGCGGACTAGAGGGCAATGAGCAGTTCTTC; CDR3 protein: CASSDRRGLEGNEQFF
J gene: TRBJ1-1; clone size: few; V gene: TRBV6-5; D gene: .; CDR3 DNA: TGTGCCAGCAGTTACGGCGGGGTGAACACTGAAGCTTTCTTT; CDR3 protein: CASSYGGVNTEAFF
J gene: TRBJ2-5; clone size: many; V gene: TRBV2; D gene: TRBD2; CDR3 DNA: TGTGCCAGCAGATCGAGACTAGCGGGAGGGGGGGAGACCCAGTACTTC; CDR3 protein: CASRSRLAGGGETQYF
J gene: TRBJ2-7; clone size: many; V gene: TRBV13; D gene: .; CDR3 DNA: TGTGCCAGCAGCTCAACCCCGCCAGGGGTAGACGAGCAGTACTTC; CDR3 protein: CASSSTPPGVDEQYF
J gene: TRBJ2-7; clone size: many; V gene: TRBV20-1; D gene: TRBD2; CDR3 DNA: TGCAGTGCTACCATAGCGGGAGGGCCCTACGAGCAGTACTTC; CDR3 protein: CSATIAGGPYEQYF
J gene: TRBJ2-2; clone size: .; V gene: TRBV20-1; D gene: TRBD2; CDR3 DNA: TGCAGTGCTAGAGATGAGCGGGAGACGGTCACCGGGGAGCTGTTTTTT; CDR3 protein: CSARDERETVTGELFF
J gene: TRBJ2-5; clone size: few; V gene: TRBV7-2; D gene: .; CDR3 DNA: TGTGCCAGCAGCTGGTTCGCGACCCAGTACTTC; CDR3 protein: CASSWFATQYF
J gene: TRBJ2-7; clone size: .; V gene: TRBV20-1; D gene: .; CDR3 DNA: TGCAGTGCTCGTAGCGATAGGAGTTACGAGCAGTACTTC; CDR3 protein: CSARSDRSYEQYF
J gene: TRBJ1-2; clone size: many; V gene: TRBV11-2; D gene: .; CDR3 DNA: TGTGCCAGCAGCTTGTTTCAGGGAGACAGGCTGGGCACCTTC; CDR3 protein: CASSLFQGDRLGTF
J gene: TRBJ2-7; clone size: many; V gene: TRBV7-8; D gene: TRBD1; CDR3 DNA: TGTGCCAGCAGCTACGGGACAGTCTTAACCGAGCAGTACTTC; CDR3 protein: CASSYGTVLTEQYF
J gene: TRBJ1-5; clone size: .; V gene: TRBV3-2; D gene: .; CDR3 DNA: TGTGCCAGCAGCCAAGTGGGGGACAATCAGCCCCAGCATTTT; CDR3 protein: CASSQVGDNQPQHF
J gene: TRBJ1-1; clone size: few; V gene: TRBV13; D gene: TRBD1; CDR3 DNA: TGTGCCAGCAGCTTAGGGACAGGGGTGAACACTGAAGCTTTCTTT; CDR3 protein: CASSLGTGVNTEAFF
J gene: TRBJ2-2; clone size: few; V gene: TRBV14; D gene: TRBD2; CDR3 DNA: TGTGCCAGCAGCCAGTATGGGCGGGGGACGAACACCGGGGAGCTGTTTTTT; CDR3 protein: CASSQYGRGTNTGELFF
J gene: TRBJ2-3; clone size: few; V gene: TRBV5-6; D gene: TRBD2; CDR3 DNA: TGTGCCAGCAGCTTGGAGGTGGGAGGGCCCTCGGATACGCAGTATTTT; CDR3 protein: CASSLEVGGPSDTQYF
J gene: TRBJ1-2; clone size: many; V gene: TRBV20-1; D gene: .; CDR3 DNA: TGCAGTGCTAGTGGGGCAGGGTATGGCTACACCTTC; CDR3 protein: CSASGAGYGYTF
J gene: TRBJ2-3; clone size: .; V gene: TRBV25-1; D gene: TRBD1; CDR3 DNA: TGTGCCAGCAGTGACGGGACAGGGGGCTACGATACGCAGTATTTT; CDR3 protein: CASSDGTGGYDTQYF
J gene: TRBJ2-6; clone size: .; V gene: TRBV3-1; D gene: TRBD2; CDR3 DNA: TGTGCCAGCAGCCAAGTCCCGACTAGCGGGAGCCCTCCTGGGGCCAACGTCCTGACTTTC; CDR3 protein: CASSQVPTSGSPPGANVLTF
J gene: TRBJ1-5; clone size: many; V gene: TRBV28; D gene: .; CDR3 DNA: TGTGCCAGCAGTTACAATCAGCCCCAGCATTTT; CDR3 protein: CASSYNQPQHF
J gene: TRBJ1-6; clone size: few; V gene: TRBV19; D gene: .; CDR3 DNA: TGTGCCAGTAGTATCAGGACCGGGGGTAATTCACCCCTCCACTTT; CDR3 protein: CASSIRTGGNSPLHF
J gene: TRBJ2-7; clone size: once; V gene: TRBV7-8; D gene: TRBD2; CDR3 DNA: TGTGCCAGCAGCCGACAAGCGGGAGGGATTTACGAGCAGTACTTC; CDR3 protein: CASSRQAGGIYEQYF
J gene: TRBJ1-2; clone size: many; V gene: TRBV28; D gene: .; CDR3 DNA: TGTGCCAGCAGTACGACAGGACCCAAACGAAACTATGGCTACACCTTC; CDR3 protein: CASSTTGPKRNYGYTF
J gene: TRBJ2-2; clone size: .; V gene: TRBV12-3/TRBV12-4; D gene: TRBD2; CDR3 DNA: TGTGCCAGCAGTTTGAGTTCTAGCGGGAGAGGCGGGGAGCTGTTTTTT; CDR3 protein: CASSLSSSGRGGELFF
J gene: TRBJ2-6; clone size: few; V gene: TRBV5-1; D gene: .; CDR3 DNA: TGCGCCAGCAGCTTGCCTCAGACCTCTGGGGCCAACGTCCTGACTTTC; CDR3 protein: CASSLPQTSGANVLTF
J gene: TRBJ2-1; clone size: .; V gene: TRBV6-2/TRBV6-3; D gene: .; CDR3 DNA: TGTGCCAGCAGTAGGACAAGTATCAATGAGCAGTTCTTC; CDR3 protein: CASSRTSINEQFF
J gene: TRBJ2-3; clone size: .; V gene: TRBV6-2/TRBV6-3; D gene: TRBD1; CDR3 DNA: TGTGCCAGCAGTTTTGACAGGGGGGACACAGATACGCAGTATTTT; CDR3 protein: CASSFDRGDTDTQYF
J gene: TRBJ1-5; clone size: few; V gene: TRBV6-2/TRBV6-3; D gene: .; CDR3 DNA: TGTGCCAGCTCTGGAGACAATCAGCCCCAGCATTTT; CDR3 protein: CASSGDNQPQHF
J gene: TRBJ2-7; clone size: many; V gene: TRBV3-1; D gene: .; CDR3 DNA: TGTGCCAGCAGCCAGAGTCGCAACTACGAGCAGTACTTC; CDR3 protein: CASSQSRNYEQYF
J gene: TRBJ2-5; clone size: .; V gene: TRBV7-9; D gene: TRBD2; CDR3 DNA: TGTGCCAGCAGCTTAGCGGGAGGGCCCCCACAAGAGACCCAGTACTTC; CDR3 protein: CASSLAGGPPQETQYF
J gene: TRBJ1-5; clone size: few; V gene: TRBV20-1; D gene: TRBD1; CDR3 DNA: TGCAGTGCTAGAGAGGACAGGGGCGTCTTTCGGCCCCAGCATTTT; CDR3 protein: CSAREDRGVFRPQHF
J gene: TRBJ2-5; clone size: many; V gene: TRBV20-1; D gene: .; CDR3 DNA: TGCAGTGCTAGATTACAGAAAGAGACCCAGTACTTC; CDR3 protein: CSARLQKETQYF
J gene: TRBJ1-1; clone size: .; V gene: TRBV19; D gene: .; CDR3 DNA: TGTGCCAGCGATTCCGGTGGCACTGAAGCTTTCTTT; CDR3 protein: CASDSGGTEAFF
J gene: TRBJ1-1; clone size: many; V gene: TRBV7-2; D gene: .; CDR3 DNA: TGTGCCAGCAGCTTATTTGGGGGCGAATCGGCTGAAGCTTTCTTT; CDR3 protein: CASSLFGGESAEAFF
J gene: TRBJ2-5; clone size: many; V gene: TRBV28; D gene: .; CDR3 DNA: TGTGCCAGCAGTCTCATCGGGACTGACCAAGAGACCCAGTACTTC; CDR3 protein: CASSLIGTDQETQYF
J gene: TRBJ2-4; clone size: few; V gene: TRBV29-1; D gene: TRBD1; CDR3 DNA: TGCGACCGGGACAGGGGGAGGAATCGTGGGTACTTC; CDR3 protein: CDRDRGRNRGYF
J gene: TRBJ2-4; clone size: many; V gene: TRBV29-1; D gene: .; CDR3 DNA: TGCAGCGTTGAATATGGGCCGAAAAACATTCAGTACTTC; CDR3 protein: CSVEYGPKNIQYF
J gene: TRBJ1-1; clone size: .; V gene: TRBV6-1; D gene: .; CDR3 DNA: TGTGCCAGCATTCCTGACACGGGACCATTTGAAGCTTTCTTT; CDR3 protein: CASIPDTGPFEAFF
J gene: TRBJ2-5; clone size: .; V gene: TRBV5-1; D gene: TRBD2; CDR3 DNA: TGCGCCAGCAGCACGACCGGAACTAGCGCCCTAGAGACCCAGTACTTC; CDR3 protein: CASSTTGTSALETQYF
J gene: TRBJ2-5; clone size: many; V gene: TRBV5-5; D gene: TRBD1; CDR3 DNA: TGTGCCACCAAGCTCCTACAGGGGATCCAAGAGACCCAGTACTTC; CDR3 protein: CATKLLQGIQETQYF
J gene: TRBJ2-4; clone size: .; V gene: TRBV3-1; D gene: TRBD2; CDR3 DNA: TGTGCCAGCAGCCAAGACCGGCTAGCGGGAGTGGGGATCGAAAACATTCAGTACTTC; CDR3 protein: CASSQDRLAGVGIENIQYF
J gene: TRBJ1-2; clone size: .; V gene: TRBV30; D gene: .; CDR3 DNA: TGTGCCTGGAGTGTATCGGGGGGGCTCGGCTATGGCTACACCTTC; CDR3 protein: CAWSVSGGLGYGYTF
J gene: TRBJ2-7; clone size: few; V gene: TRBV12-5; D gene: .; CDR3 DNA: TGTGCTAGTAGAGCGGACCACTCCTACGAGCAGTACTTC; CDR3 protein: CASRADHSYEQYF
J gene: TRBJ2-5; clone size: many; V gene: TRBV5-6; D gene: .; CDR3 DNA: TGTGCCAGCAGCTTTAGCTTCAACCAAGAGACCCAGTACTTC; CDR3 protein: CASSFSFNQETQYF
J gene: TRBJ2-5; clone size: many; V gene: TRBV7-9; D gene: TRBD2; CDR3 DNA: TGTGCCAGCAGCCAAGCTAGCGGGAGTAGAGAAAGGGAAGAGACCCAGTACTTC; CDR3 protein: CASSQASGSREREETQYF
J gene: TRBJ2-7; clone size: few; V gene: TRBV6-1; D gene: .; CDR3 DNA: TGTGCCAGCAGTTACGAACAGGCCTACGAGCAGTACTTC; CDR3 protein: CASSYEQAYEQYF